The 19 T cell receptor beta chains listed next were all sequenced from one sample in a study of T cell responses to AZD1222 COVID-19 vaccine. TCRdb's table, derived via immunoSEQ multiplex PCR, lists solely in-frame clones and lacks some. Of some 150,000 clones listed, approximately 91% are singletons. This specimen was peripheral blood, taken 28 days after the second AZD1222 dose. The receptors originated from an adult who received the AZD1222 COVID-19 vaccine.

The J gene is TRBJ1-1, the V gene TRBV12-3 or TRBV12-4; D not resolved. V lost 6 bases to trimming and J lost 0 bases, with 5 bases between them. The CDR3 consists of 12 residues. CDR3 sequence: CASRSMNTEAFF. CDR3 DNA: TGTGCCAGCAGATCAATGAACACTGAAGCTTTCTTT.

The J gene is TRBJ1-1, the V gene TRBV19; 8 positions agree with TRBD1. V lost 3 bases and J lost 4; bases outside the gene matches: 4. Germline V gene lookup returns CDR1 LNHDA and CDR2 SQIVND (reference sequence). The CDR3 totals 14 residues. The CDR3, as DNA: TGTGCCAGTAGTATGTTAACAGGGGGCACTGAAGCTTTCTTT. Residues: CASSMLTGGTEAFF. Drawing the rest from reference TRBV19 and TRBJ1-1, the complete variable domain is DGGITQSPKYLFRKEGQNVTLSCEQNLNHDAMYWYRQDPGQGLRLIYYSQIVNDFQKGDIAEGYSVSREKKESFPLTVTSAQKNPTAFYLCASSMLTGGTEAFFGQGTRLTVV.

V gene TRBV27 combines with J gene TRBJ1-1; D is uncertain. Germline V gives CDR1 MNHEY, CDR2 SMNVEV (reference sequence). V lost 0 bases and J 6 bases, leaving 11 bases between the germline ends. The CDR3 consists of 14 residues. The CDR3 spells CASSLSYPTAEAFF. CDR3 bases: TGTGCCAGCAGTTTATCGTATCCGACGGCTGAAGCTTTCTTT.

This chain links TRBV10-3 with TRBJ1-5; 7 nucleotides agree with TRBD1. V was pared by 7 bases and J by 5 bases, with 8 bases of the junction left unmatched. The CDR3 length is 14 residues. Germline V CDR1 and CDR2: ENHRY, SYGVKD. CDR3: CAIKGTENYQPQHF. The CDR3 coding sequence is TGTGCCATCAAAGGGACAGAGAATTATCAGCCCCAGCATTTT.

This clone appeared a single time. This rearrangement joins TRBV7-9 to TRBJ2-3; D may correspond to TRBD1 or TRBD2 (5 bases each). The CDR3 spans 16 residues. The V gene lost 5 bases and the J gene lost 0 bases, with 15 bases spanning the gap. Germline loops: CDR1 SEHNR, CDR2 FQNEAQ (reference sequence). This chain's CDR3 is CASSIPGARSTDTQYF. DNA of the CDR3: TGTGCCAGCAGCATCCCCGGGGCGAGGAGCACAGATACGCAGTATTTT.

J is TRBJ2-7 and V is TRBV30; D is uncertain. This CDR3 region has 11 residues. Germline V gene lookup returns CDR1 GTSNPN and CDR2 SVGIG (reference sequence). Trimming took off 3 bases at V and 4 bases at J, with 7 bases between the two ends. The CDR3 DNA is TGTGCCTGGAGCGACGCTTACGAGCAGTACTTC. Translation: CAWSDAYEQYF.

This rearrangement joins TRBV15 to TRBJ1-5; 8 bases align to TRBD1. Trimming at V came to 1 base and at J to 2 bases, leaving 7 bases not matched to a gene. Germline loops: CDR1 LNHNV, CDR2 YYDKDF (reference sequence). There are 17 residues in the CDR3. This chain's CDR3 is CATSRADRVGRNQPQHF. DNA of the CDR3: TGTGCCACCAGCAGAGCGGACAGGGTTGGACGCAATCAGCCCCAGCATTTT.

The V gene is TRBV28, the J gene TRBJ1-1; no firm D call. The ends were cut back, 4 bases at V and 1 base at J, with 1 base in the middle. From germline, CDR1 is MDHEN and CDR2 SYDVKM. The CDR3 spans 11 residues. The CDR3 DNA reads TGTGCCAGCAGTTCGAACACTGAAGCTTTCTTT. Translated: CASSSNTEAFF.

This chain joins TRBV18 and TRBJ1-4; 7 bases are shared with TRBD1. Per germline, CDR1 KGHSH and CDR2 LQKENI. The CDR3 extends over 16 amino acids. J was trimmed by 4 bases and V by 3 bases; bases with no gene match: 8. In nucleotides, the CDR3 is TGTGCCAGCTCACCCTCGACAGGGCGGGGTAATGAAAAACTGTTTTTT. Its protein is CASSPSTGRGNEKLFF. Together with reference TRBV18 and TRBJ1-4, the CDR3 gives the full variable domain: NAGVMQNPRHLVRRRGQEARLRCSPMKGHSHVYWYRQLPEEGLKFMVYLQKENIIDESGMPKERFSAEFPKEGPSILRIQQVVRGDSAAYFCASSPSTGRGNEKLFFGSGTQLSVL.

This chain connects TRBV6-1 to TRBJ1-1; D gene uncertain. Deletions cut 0 bases from V and 8 bases from J, with 13 bases between. CDR1 and CDR2 from the germline V gene are MNHNS and SASEGT. CDR3 length equals 14 residues. This CDR3 is CASSEARVDAEAFF. CDR3 DNA: TGTGCCAGCAGTGAAGCAAGGGTGGATGCGGAAGCTTTCTTT.

The chain uses TRBV6-2 or TRBV6-3 and TRBJ1-1; D not certain. CDR1 is MNHEY and CDR2 is SVGEGT in the germline V gene. This CDR3 has 15 amino acids. The V and J ends lost 2 bases and 1 base respectively, with 11 bases between them. CDR3 sequence (DNA): TGTGCCAGCAGTTACCCGCCCGGAAAGAACACTGAAGCTTTCTTT. Translation: CASSYPPGKNTEAFF.

The CDR3: CASSYSASGFPYEQYF. For the CDR3, the DNA is TGTGCCAGCAGTTACTCGGCTAGCGGTTTCCCCTACGAGCAGTACTTC. The V and J genes are TRBV6-5 and TRBJ2-7; 7 bases agree with TRBD2. The CDR3 is made up of 16 amino acids. Per germline, CDR1 MNHEY and CDR2 SVGAGI. Losses at the gene ends were 0 bases for V and 2 bases for J; bases not matched to a gene: 7.

The chain couples TRBV20-1 to TRBJ2-3, with D uncertain. The CDR3 is 14 residues long. Germline V CDR1 and CDR2: DFQATT, SNEGSKA (reference sequence). V gave up 3 bases and J gave up 1 base, with 11 bases separating them. CDR3 DNA sequence: TGCAGTGCTAGTTTGGGTTTTGGCACAGATACGCAGTATTTT. Its translation is CSASLGFGTDTQYF.

This chain links TRBV10-3 with TRBJ1-1; 8 bases fit TRBD1. V lost 6 bases, J lost 3 bases, and 3 bases stayed unmatched. This CDR3 is 13 amino acids long. Germline CDR1 ENHRY, CDR2 SYGVKD. The CDR3 sequence: CAISLDRDTEAFF. The CDR3, as DNA: TGTGCCATCAGCTTGGACAGGGACACTGAAGCTTTCTTT.

The sample holds one count of this clone. V is TRBV19 and J is TRBJ1-1; D gene uncertain. V was trimmed by 7 bases and J by 7 bases, leaving 13 bases between them. The germline CDR1 and CDR2 sequences are LNHDA and SQIVND (reference sequence). This CDR3 spans 12 amino acids. CDR3 amino acids: CASKEYVGEAFF. CDR3 in DNA: TGTGCCAGTAAAGAATACGTAGGTGAAGCTTTCTTT.

This rearrangement joins TRBV7-9 to TRBJ2-2; D may correspond to TRBD1 or TRBD2 (6 bases each). CDR1 is SEHNR and CDR2 is FQNEAQ in the germline V gene (reference sequence). The CDR3 length is 17 residues. The V gene lost 1 base and the J gene lost 0 bases, with 12 bases spanning the gap. DNA of the CDR3: TGTGCCAGCAGCTTAGGGAGGGGGACACCGAACACCGGGGAGCTGTTTTTT. Amino acids: CASSLGRGTPNTGELFF. The full variable domain, in which reference TRBV7-9 and TRBJ2-2 provide the parts outside the CDR3, is DTGVSQNPRHKITKRGQNVTFRCDPISEHNRLYWYRQTLGQGPEFLTYFQNEAQLEKSRLLSDRFSAERPKGSFSTLEIQRTEQGDSAMYLCASSLGRGTPNTGELFFGEGSRLTVL.

CDR3 nucleotides: TGTGCCAGCAGGCGGGGAGAGTACCAAGAGACCCAGTACTTC. Protein product: CASRRGEYQETQYF. The rearrangement links TRBV6-5 to TRBJ2-5; the D gene is possibly TRBD2 (6 bases). The CDR3 runs to 14 residues. Germline lookup yields CDR1 MNHEY and CDR2 SVGAGI. V was shortened by 6 bases and J by 0 bases, with 11 bases between the two germline ends.

This chain links TRBV5-1 with TRBJ2-5; TRBD2 matches 9 bases. V shed 2 bases and J 4 bases; nucleotides not matched to a gene: 6. Germline assignment: CDR1 SGHRS and CDR2 YFSETQ. The CDR3 runs 15 residues. CDR3 sequence (DNA): TGCGCCAGCAGCTTTCTAGCGGGAATTGTAGAGACCCAGTACTTC. It translates to CASSFLAGIVETQYF.

The gene calls are TRBV2 and TRBJ1-1; D not certain. Germline CDR1 and CDR2: SNHLY and FYNNEI. The V end lost 3 bases, the J end lost 9 bases, and 14 bases lay between the germline ends. This CDR3 comprises 13 residues. In nucleotides, the CDR3 is TGTGCCAGCAGTGACCCCTTCGTCAGAAAAGCTTTCTTT. Its translation is CASSDPFVRKAFF.